These T cell receptor beta chains were read from a single sample in a study of blood T cell repertoires in COVID-19. Assay used: immunoSEQ multiplex PCR; TCRdb lists only in-frame clones, some missing. The profile shows under 150,000 clones, about 90% of them singletons. Input material: peripheral blood. Receptors were obtained from a woman aged 50 to 60 who had recovered from COVID-19. Both conserved end residues are part of each CDR3. D genes are given only for firm matches. Some rows mark clone size as missing; the rest say once, few, many or name a class of expanded clone.

length,size,D,J,V,DNA,CDR3
16,.,.,TRBJ2-7,TRBV18,TGTGCCAGCTCACCGGCAACGGGGAGGAGCTCCTACGAGCAGTACTTC,CASSPATGRSSYEQYF
13,.,.,TRBJ1-5,TRBV6-5,TGTGCCAGCATCCCGGGGGGGCGTCAGCCCCAGCATTTT,CASIPGGRQPQHF
18,once,.,TRBJ1-1,TRBV18,TGTGCCAGCTCACCCACAGGAACCCTGGCAGGGCGGAACACTGAAGCTTTCTTT,CASSPTGTLAGRNTEAFF
14,once,.,TRBJ2-3,TRBV5-6,TGTGCCAGCAGCTTAGGGAGTCGCACAGATACGCAGTATTTT,CASSLGSRTDTQYF
12,.,.,TRBJ2-1,TRBV29-1,TGCAGCACACTAACCCCTCCCAATGAGCAGTTCTTC,CSTLTPPNEQFF
12,.,.,TRBJ2-7,TRBV6-2/TRBV6-3,TGTGCCAGCAGTTCTCGAGAATACGAGCAGTACTTC,CASSSREYEQYF
13,.,TRBD1,TRBJ1-1,TRBV12-3/TRBV12-4,TGTGCCAGCAGTTATCAGGGGGCTCGGGGAGCTTTCTTT,CASSYQGARGAFF
16,.,.,TRBJ2-3,TRBV7-8,TGTGCCAGCAGCTTAGCCCCCCCTGCGGTCGCAGATACGCAGTATTTT,CASSLAPPAVADTQYF
14,few,TRBD1,TRBJ2-1,TRBV5-6,TGTGCCAGCAGCTTGGGGACAGGGACGGGTGAGCAGTTCTTC,CASSLGTGTGEQFF
15,.,TRBD1,TRBJ2-7,TRBV7-8,TGTGCCAGCAGATCTCCCGGGACAGGGACCTACGAGCAGTACTTC,CASRSPGTGTYEQYF
15,.,TRBD1,TRBJ2-7,TRBV4-1,TGCGCCAGCAGCCCGTACGGACAGGGGGCAAACGAGCAGTACTTC,CASSPYGQGANEQYF
15,.,.,TRBJ2-1,TRBV11-1,TGTGCCAGCAGCGGGAGAGGGGGGGCCGTGGATGAGCAGTTCTTC,CASSGRGGAVDEQFF
18,.,.,TRBJ1-6,TRBV4-2,TGTGCCAGCAGCCCAATGGGCTCCCCGGGACAAGCGAATTCACCCCTCCACTTT,CASSPMGSPGQANSPLHF
15,.,.,TRBJ2-1,TRBV11-2,TGTGCCAGCAGCTTAGAGTTCGGGATTCGACATGAGCAGTTCTTC,CASSLEFGIRHEQFF
13,.,.,TRBJ1-5,TRBV4-2,TGTGCCAGCAGCCAAGATATGTATCAGCCCCAGCATTTT,CASSQDMYQPQHF
15,few,TRBD2,TRBJ2-1,TRBV5-1,TGCGCCAGCAGTCTGACTAGCGGGGGCTACAATGAGCAGTTCTTC,CASSLTSGGYNEQFF
14,.,.,TRBJ1-2,TRBV19,TGTGCCAGTAGTATAGATTGGGGGGATGCTGGCTACACCTTC,CASSIDWGDAGYTF
16,.,TRBD1,TRBJ1-3,TRBV2,TGTGCCAGCAGTTGGGCGGACAGGGGAAGTGGAAACACCATATATTTT,CASSWADRGSGNTIYF
13,once,.,TRBJ1-2,TRBV15,TGTGCCACCAGCAGAGACGAGAACTATGGCTACACCTTC,CATSRDENYGYTF
12,.,.,TRBJ1-2,TRBV24-1,TGTGCCACCAGTGATTTGGGCAGAAGATACACCTTC,CATSDLGRRYTF
16,.,TRBD2,TRBJ2-1,TRBV5-1,TGCGCCAGCAGCCCTCCGGGACTAGCGGGGTACAATGAGCAGTTCTTC,CASSPPGLAGYNEQFF
15,once,.,TRBJ2-1,TRBV11-1,TGTGCCAGCAGCTTCTTAACGGGGGTGCCGAATGAGCAGTTCTTC,CASSFLTGVPNEQFF
16,once,TRBD1,TRBJ2-3,TRBV7-8,TGTGCCAGCAGCTCCATCTCGGGACAGTACTCAGATACGCAGTATTTT,CASSSISGQYSDTQYF
16,.,TRBD1,TRBJ2-1,TRBV29-1,TGCAGCGTTGGTGGTGTACAGGGGCACACCTACAATGAGCAGTTCTTC,CSVGGVQGHTYNEQFF